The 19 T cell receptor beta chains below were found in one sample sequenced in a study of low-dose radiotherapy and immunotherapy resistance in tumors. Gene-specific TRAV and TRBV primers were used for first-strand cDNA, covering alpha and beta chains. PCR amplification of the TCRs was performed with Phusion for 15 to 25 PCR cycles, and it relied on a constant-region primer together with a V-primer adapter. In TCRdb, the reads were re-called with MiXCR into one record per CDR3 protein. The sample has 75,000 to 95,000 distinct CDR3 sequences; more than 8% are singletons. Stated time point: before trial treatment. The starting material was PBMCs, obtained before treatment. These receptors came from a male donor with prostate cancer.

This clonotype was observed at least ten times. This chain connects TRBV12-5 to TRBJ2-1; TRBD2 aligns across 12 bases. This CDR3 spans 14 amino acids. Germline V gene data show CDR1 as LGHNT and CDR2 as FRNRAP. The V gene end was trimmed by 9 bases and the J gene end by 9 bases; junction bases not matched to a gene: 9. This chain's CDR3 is CASATSGRSSEQFF. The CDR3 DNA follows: TGTGCTAGCGCGACTAGCGGGAGATCGAGTGAGCAGTTCTTC.

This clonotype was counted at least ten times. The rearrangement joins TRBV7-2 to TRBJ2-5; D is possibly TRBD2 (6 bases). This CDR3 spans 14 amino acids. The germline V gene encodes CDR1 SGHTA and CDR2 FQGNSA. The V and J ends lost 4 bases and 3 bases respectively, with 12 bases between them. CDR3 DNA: TGTGCCAGCAGCTCCCTGACTAGGAAAGAGACCCAGTACTTC. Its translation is CASSSLTRKETQYF.

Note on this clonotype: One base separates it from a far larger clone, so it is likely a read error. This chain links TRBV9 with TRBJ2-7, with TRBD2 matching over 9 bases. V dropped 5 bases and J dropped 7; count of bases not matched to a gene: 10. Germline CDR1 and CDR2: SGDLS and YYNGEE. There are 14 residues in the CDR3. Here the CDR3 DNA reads TGTGCCAGCAGTGCCCGGGGCGGGGGGGATGAGCAGTACTTC. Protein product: CASSARGGGDEQYF.

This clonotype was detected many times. CDR3 DNA: TGTGCCAGCAGCTTAGCTGTGCCTGAAGCTTTCTTT. Encoded protein: CASSLAVPEAFF. V is TRBV7-9 and J is TRBJ1-1, with unresolved D. This CDR3 is built from 12 residues. Trimming shortened V by 0 bases and J by 6 bases, and 5 bases separated the two germline ends. CDR1 and CDR2 from the germline V gene are SEHNR and FQNEAQ (reference sequence).

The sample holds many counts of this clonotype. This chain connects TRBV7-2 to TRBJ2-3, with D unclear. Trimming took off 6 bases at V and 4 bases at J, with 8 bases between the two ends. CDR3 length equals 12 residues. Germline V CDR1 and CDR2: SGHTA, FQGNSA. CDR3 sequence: CASSPGADTQYF. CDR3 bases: TGTGCCAGCAGTCCAGGAGCAGATACGCAGTATTTT. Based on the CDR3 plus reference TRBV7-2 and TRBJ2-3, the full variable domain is GAGVSQSPSNKVTEKGKDVELRCDPISGHTALYWYRQSLGQGLEFLIYFQGNSAPDKSGLPSDRFSAERTGGSVSTLTIQRTQQEDSAVYLCASSPGADTQYFGPGTRLTVL.

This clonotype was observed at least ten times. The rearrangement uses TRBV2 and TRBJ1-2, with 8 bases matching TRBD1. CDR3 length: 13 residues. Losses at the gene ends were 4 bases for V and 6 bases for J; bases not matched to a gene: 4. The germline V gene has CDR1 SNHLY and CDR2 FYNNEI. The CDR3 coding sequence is TGTGCCAGCAGTGTACAGGGGGTCCATGGCTACACCTTC. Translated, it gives CASSVQGVHGYTF. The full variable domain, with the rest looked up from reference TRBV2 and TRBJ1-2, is EPEVTQTPSHQVTQMGQEVILRCVPISNHLYFYWYRQILGQKVEFLVSFYNNEISEKSEIFDDQFSVERPDGSNFTLKIRSTKLEDSAMYFCASSVQGVHGYTFGSGTRLTVV.

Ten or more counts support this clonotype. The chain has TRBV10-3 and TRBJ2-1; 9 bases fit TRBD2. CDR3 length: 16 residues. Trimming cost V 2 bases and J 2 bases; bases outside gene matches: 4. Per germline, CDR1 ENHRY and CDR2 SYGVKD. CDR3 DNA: TGTGCCATCAGTGAGCCGGGACTAGCAGCCTACAATGAGCAGTTCTTC. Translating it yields CAISEPGLAAYNEQFF.

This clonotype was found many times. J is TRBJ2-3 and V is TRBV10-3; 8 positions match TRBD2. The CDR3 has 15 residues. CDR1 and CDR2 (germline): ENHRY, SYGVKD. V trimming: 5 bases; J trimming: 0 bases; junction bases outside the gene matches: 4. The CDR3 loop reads CAISIAGLSTDTQYF. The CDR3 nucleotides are TGTGCCATCAGTATAGCGGGATTAAGCACAGATACGCAGTATTTT.

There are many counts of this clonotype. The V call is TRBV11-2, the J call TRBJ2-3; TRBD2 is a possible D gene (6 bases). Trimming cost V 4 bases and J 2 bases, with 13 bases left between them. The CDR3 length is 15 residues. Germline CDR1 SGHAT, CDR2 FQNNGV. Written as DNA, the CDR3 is TGTGCCAGCAGCTCCCGGGACTCTATCACAGATACGCAGTATTTT. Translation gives CASSSRDSITDTQYF.

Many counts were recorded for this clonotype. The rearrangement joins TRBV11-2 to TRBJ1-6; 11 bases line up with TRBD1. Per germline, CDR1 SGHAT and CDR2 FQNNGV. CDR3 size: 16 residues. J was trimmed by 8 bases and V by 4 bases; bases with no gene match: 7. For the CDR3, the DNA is TGTGCCAGCAGCTCTTTCCCGGGACAGGGGGATTCACCCCTCCACTTT. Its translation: CASSSFPGQGDSPLHF.

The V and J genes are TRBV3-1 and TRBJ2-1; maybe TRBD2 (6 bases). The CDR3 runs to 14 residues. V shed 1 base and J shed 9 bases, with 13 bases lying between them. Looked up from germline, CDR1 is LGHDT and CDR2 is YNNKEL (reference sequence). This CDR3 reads CASSQGRSGREQFF. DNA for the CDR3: TGTGCCAGCAGCCAAGGGAGGAGCGGGCGTGAGCAGTTCTTC.

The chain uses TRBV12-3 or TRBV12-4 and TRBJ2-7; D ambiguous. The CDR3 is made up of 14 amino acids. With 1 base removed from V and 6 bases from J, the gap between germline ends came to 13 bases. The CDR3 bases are TGTGCCAGCAGTTTAGGTGGGGAAACCGGCGAGCAGTACTTC. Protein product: CASSLGGETGEQYF.

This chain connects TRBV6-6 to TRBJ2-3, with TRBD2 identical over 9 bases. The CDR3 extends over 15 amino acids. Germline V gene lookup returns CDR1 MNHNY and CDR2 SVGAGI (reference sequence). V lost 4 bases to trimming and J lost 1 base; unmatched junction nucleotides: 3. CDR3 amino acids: CASSSSGTRTDTQYF. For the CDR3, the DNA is TGTGCCAGCAGTTCTAGCGGGACCCGCACAGATACGCAGTATTTT.

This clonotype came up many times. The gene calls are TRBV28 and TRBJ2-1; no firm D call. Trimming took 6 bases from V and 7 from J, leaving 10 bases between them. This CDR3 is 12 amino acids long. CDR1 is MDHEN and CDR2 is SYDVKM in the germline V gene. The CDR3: CASRSSRNEQFF. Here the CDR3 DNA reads TGTGCCAGCAGGTCCTCTAGGAATGAGCAGTTCTTC.

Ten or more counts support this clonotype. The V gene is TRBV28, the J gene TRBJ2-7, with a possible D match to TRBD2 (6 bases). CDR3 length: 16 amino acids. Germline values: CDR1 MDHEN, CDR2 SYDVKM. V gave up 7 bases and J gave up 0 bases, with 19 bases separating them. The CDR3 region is CASTVTTSGLSYEQYF. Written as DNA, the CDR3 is TGTGCCAGCACAGTAACTACAAGCGGGCTCTCCTACGAGCAGTACTTC.

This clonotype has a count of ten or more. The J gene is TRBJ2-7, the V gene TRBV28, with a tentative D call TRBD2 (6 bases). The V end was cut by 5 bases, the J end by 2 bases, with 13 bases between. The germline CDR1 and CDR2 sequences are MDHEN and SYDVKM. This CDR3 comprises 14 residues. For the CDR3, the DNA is TGTGCCAGCAGTCCGGGGACTGTTACCTACGAGCAGTACTTC. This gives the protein CASSPGTVTYEQYF.

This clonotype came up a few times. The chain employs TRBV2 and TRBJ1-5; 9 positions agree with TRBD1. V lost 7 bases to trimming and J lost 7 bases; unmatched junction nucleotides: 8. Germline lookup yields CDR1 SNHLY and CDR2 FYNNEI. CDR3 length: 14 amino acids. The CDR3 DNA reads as TGTGCCAGCAACGGACAGGGGTCCTTGCAGCCCCAGCATTTT. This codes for CASNGQGSLQPQHF.

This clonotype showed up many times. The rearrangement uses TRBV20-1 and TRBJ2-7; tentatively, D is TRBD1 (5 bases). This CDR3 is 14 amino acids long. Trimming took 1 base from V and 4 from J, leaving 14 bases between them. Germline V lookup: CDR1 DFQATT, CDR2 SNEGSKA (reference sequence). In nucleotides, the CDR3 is TGCAGTGCTAGAGTCGCAGGGATAACGTACGAGCAGTACTTC. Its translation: CSARVAGITYEQYF.

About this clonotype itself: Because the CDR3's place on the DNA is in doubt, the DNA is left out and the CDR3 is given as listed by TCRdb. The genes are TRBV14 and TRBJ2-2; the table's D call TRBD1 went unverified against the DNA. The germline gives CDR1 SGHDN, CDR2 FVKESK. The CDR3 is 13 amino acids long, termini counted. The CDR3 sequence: CASSQEAGELFFF.